The present TCR beta chain was sequenced within a study of vaccination effects on CD4 cells after COVID-19. Whole-study findings and limits: Healthy vaccinees had only 1 of 255 vaccine-induced clones cross-react with common cold coronaviruses.

As to this clone: Its target is not known.

The length of the CDR3 is 16 residues. V trimming: 0 bases; J trimming: 4 bases; junction bases outside the gene matches: 5. Germline V CDR1 and CDR2: SGHTA, FQGNSA. Method: immunoSEQ multiplex PCR; TCRdb's copy keeps in-frame clones and lacks some. The repertoire consists of fewer than 60,000 clones, with less than 80% occurring once and the leading ten covering about 4.5%. Investigators separated out CD4+ T cells once less than 11 days of culture had passed. Participants completed two doses of the BNT162b2 or mRNA-1273 vaccine. This receptor was taken from a human donor who received a COVID-19 vaccine. V gene TRBV7-2 combines with J gene TRBJ1-1; 10 bases agree with TRBD1. This sample comprised CD4+ T cells from PBMCs cultured without peptide, obtained after COVID-19 vaccination. CDR3 nucleotides: TGTGCCAGCAGCTTAGCGAGGACAGGGGGGGCCACTGAAGCTTTCTTT. Amino acid sequence: CASSLARTGGATEAFF.